The present T cell receptor beta chain was sequenced within a study of shared clonotypes between healthy human individuals. Healthy and HIV-negative, the adult donors had no recent acute infections or vaccinations. A CD45RA-negative memory subset and a CD45RA+ naive subset were separated from the CD4+ cells. Generated by immunoSEQ multiplex PCR, the TCRdb table keeps only in-frame clones and is missing some. Among around 2.5 million clones listed, 80% to 95% were seen once. V gave up 7 bases and J gave up 4 bases, with 13 bases separating them. This CDR3 has 13 amino acids. Germline lookup yields CDR1 SNHLY and CDR2 FYNNEI. Notes on the study in general: It was anticipated that sequencing depth would influence how many clonotypes donors shared.

Of note for this clone: Its specificity is unknown.

This sequence joins TRBV2 and TRBJ2-5; D remains ambiguous. The specimen sequenced was naive CD4+ T cells from PBMCs. The subset: CD45RA+ positively selected. The TCR was taken from a man aged 18 to 30 in good health. Some clones in this sample may be carry-over from other donors' samples. CDR3 in amino acids: CASTRDRGETQYF. The CDR3 nucleotides read TGTGCCAGCACCCGAGACCGTGGAGAGACCCAGTACTTC.